The next 26 T cell receptor beta chains were all read from a single sample in a study of blood T cell repertoires in COVID-19. This table comes from immunoSEQ multiplex PCR, and its TCRdb copy is limited to in-frame clones, with some not included. The sample includes 150,000 to 200,000 clones, 70% to 80% of them seen just once. Sequenced: peripheral blood. The receptors derive from a woman aged 40-49 years with COVID-19, enrolled during active disease.

This clone was detected a few times. CDR3 protein: CASSPTGLIGTEAFF. The CDR3 bases are TGTGCCAGCAGCCCGACGGGACTGATCGGGACTGAAGCTTTCTTT. The gene calls are TRBV7-8 and TRBJ1-1; D perhaps matches TRBD1 (5 bases). Deletions cut 5 bases from V and 5 bases from J, with 18 bases between. This CDR3 is 15 amino acids long. Germline CDR1 is SGHVS and CDR2 is FQNEAQ. The whole variable domain, remainder taken from reference TRBV7-8 and TRBJ1-1, is GAGVSQSPRYKVAKRGQDVALRCDPISGHVSLFWYQQALGQGPEFLTYFQNEAQLDKSGLPSDRFFAERPEGSVSTLKIQRTQQEDSAVYLCASSPTGLIGTEAFFGQGTRLTVV.

The V gene is TRBV5-1, the J gene TRBJ2-2; 7 nucleotides align to TRBD2. This CDR3 has 17 amino acids. Germline-derived CDR1 and CDR2 are SGHRS and YFSETQ. Trimming cost V 3 bases and J 4 bases; bases outside gene matches: 12. CDR3 region: CASSSAAGEYGTGELFF. The CDR3 DNA sequence: TGCGCCAGCAGCTCAGCCGCGGGGGAGTACGGCACCGGGGAGCTGTTTTTT.

V is TRBV7-6 and J is TRBJ1-6; 8 bases map to TRBD1. Germline CDR1 and CDR2: SGHVS and FNYEAQ. V lost 4 bases, J lost 8 bases, and 4 bases stayed unmatched. The CDR3 contains 14 residues. In DNA, the CDR3 is TGTGCCAGCAGCTACGGACAGGGTGATTCACCCCTCCACTTT. Protein sequence: CASSYGQGDSPLHF.

The CDR3 reads CASSPGTGYGYTF. The CDR3 bases are TGTGCCAGCAGCCCAGGGACAGGATATGGCTACACCTTC. V and J are TRBV12-3 or TRBV12-4 and TRBJ1-2, with TRBD1 matching over 8 bases. Losses at the gene ends were 6 bases for V and 5 bases for J; bases not matched to a gene: 5. This CDR3 is 13 amino acids long.

This clone has a handful of counts. This rearrangement joins TRBV18 to TRBJ2-3; TRBD2 might be the D (5 bases). Trimming took 0 bases from V and 5 from J, leaving 18 bases between them. From germline, CDR1 is KGHSH and CDR2 LQKENI. This CDR3 contains 17 residues. The DNA for the CDR3 is TGTGCCAGCTCACCACCCGTCCGGACCAGCGGTGGAGATACGCAGTATTTT. Protein product: CASSPPVRTSGGDTQYF.

This clone was seen more than once but under ten times. The chain uses TRBV18 and TRBJ1-2, with a tentative D call TRBD1 (5 bases). CDR3 length: 14 residues. The germline gives CDR1 KGHSH, CDR2 LQKENI. The V and J ends lost 1 base and 7 bases respectively, with 13 bases between them. CDR3 protein: CASSPQRGDSGYTF. The CDR3 DNA is TGTGCCAGCTCACCACAAAGAGGGGACTCTGGCTACACCTTC.

The V gene is TRBV7-2, the J gene TRBJ1-1; weak D call: TRBD1 (5 bases). CDR1 is SGHTA and CDR2 is FQGNSA in the germline V gene. The CDR3 is 18 residues long. Trimming stripped 1 base from V and 2 bases from J, with 20 bases between. The CDR3 DNA reads TGTGCCAGCAGCTTAGTCGCCGGGACTCGGTACTCCAACACTGAAGCTTTCTTT. Amino acids: CASSLVAGTRYSNTEAFF.

The rearrangement links TRBV5-4 to TRBJ2-5; D may be TRBD2 (6 bases). The V end was cut by 4 bases, the J end by 1 base, with 11 bases between. This CDR3 comprises 14 residues. CDR1 SGHNT and CDR2 YYREEE come from the germline V gene (reference sequence). The CDR3 spells CASSLAGGQETQYF. The CDR3 DNA reads TGTGCCAGCAGCCTGGCCGGGGGCCAAGAGACCCAGTACTTC.

This chain joins TRBV2 and TRBJ2-3, with TRBD1 matching over 7 bases. Germline V gene data show CDR1 as SNHLY and CDR2 as FYNNEI. The junction had 0 bases not matched to a gene; V was cut back by 6 bases and J by 3 bases. The CDR3 runs 12 residues. CDR3 sequence: CASRDRTDTQYF. CDR3 bases: TGTGCCAGCAGGGACAGGACAGATACGCAGTATTTT.

V and J are TRBV6-5 and TRBJ2-3; D possibly corresponds to TRBD2 (5 bases). CDR3 length equals 12 residues. The germline V gene has CDR1 MNHEY and CDR2 SVGAGI. The V gene lost 11 bases and the J gene lost 3 bases, with 12 bases spanning the gap. The CDR3 nucleotides are TGTGCCGGGAGAGATGTTACAGATACGCAGTATTTT. It encodes CAGRDVTDTQYF.

This chain links TRBV18 with TRBJ1-5; 12 bases line up with TRBD1. The CDR3 is made up of 18 amino acids. The J segment lost 6 bases and the V segment lost 4 bases, leaving 13 bases of the junction unmatched. Germline loops: CDR1 KGHSH, CDR2 LQKENI. In nucleotides, the CDR3 is TGTGCCAGCTCACTAATGATGCCGGGACAGGGGGCTTCTCAGCCCCAGCATTTT. Amino acids: CASSLMMPGQGASQPQHF.

CDR3: CASSPPGTANYGYTF. In DNA form, the CDR3 reads TGTGCCAGCTCACCACCGGGGACTGCAAACTATGGCTACACCTTC. The J gene is TRBJ1-2, the V gene TRBV18, with a weak D call TRBD1 (5 bases). The germline CDR1 and CDR2 sequences are KGHSH and LQKENI. There are 15 residues in the CDR3. V lost 0 bases to trimming and J lost 2 bases, with 10 bases between them.

This chain uses TRBV19 with TRBJ1-1, with a possible D match to TRBD1 (6 bases). The CDR3 consists of 14 residues. CDR1 and CDR2 (germline): LNHDA, SQIVND (reference sequence). V was clipped by 3 bases and J by 4 bases, with 12 bases between them. CDR3 loop: CASSIQRGGTEAFF. The DNA for the CDR3 is TGTGCCAGTAGTATCCAGAGAGGGGGCACTGAAGCTTTCTTT.

The rearrangement links TRBV6-5 to TRBJ2-7; 8 bases map to TRBD1. Losses at the gene ends were 2 bases for V and 3 bases for J; bases not matched to a gene: 3. Germline V lookup: CDR1 MNHEY, CDR2 SVGAGI. The CDR3 length is 14 residues. This CDR3 reads CASSYRDRHYEQYF. The CDR3 DNA reads TGTGCCAGCAGTTACCGGGACAGGCACTACGAGCAGTACTTC.

V usage is TRBV5-4 and J usage is TRBJ2-5, with TRBD2 identical over 7 bases. V gave up 4 bases and J gave up 4 bases; unmatched junction bases: 13. CDR1 SGHNT and CDR2 YYREEE come from the germline V gene (reference sequence). The CDR3 consists of 16 residues. CDR3 nucleotide sequence: TGTGCCAGCAGCCTGATTAGCGGGTCCGACAGAGAGACCCAGTACTTC. Protein sequence: CASSLISGSDRETQYF.

This chain uses TRBV6-2 or TRBV6-3 with TRBJ2-1; 7 positions agree with TRBD1. The J segment lost 6 bases and the V segment lost 4 bases, leaving 3 bases of the junction unmatched. The germline CDR1 and CDR2 sequences are MNHEY and SVGEGT. The length of the CDR3 is 13 residues. The CDR3 sequence: CASSWDRLNEQFF. In DNA, the CDR3 is TGTGCCAGCAGTTGGGACAGACTCAATGAGCAGTTCTTC.

The chain has TRBV2 and TRBJ2-1; 7 bases match TRBD2. V trimming: 4 bases; J trimming: 3 bases; junction bases outside the gene matches: 6. The CDR3 totals 15 residues. Germline V CDR1 and CDR2: SNHLY, FYNNEI. The CDR3 coding sequence is TGTGCCAGCAGTGTAGGGCTAGCGGTCTACAATGAGCAGTTCTTC. This codes for CASSVGLAVYNEQFF. Supplemented by reference TRBV2 and TRBJ2-1, the full variable domain reads EPEVTQTPSHQVTQMGQEVILRCVPISNHLYFYWYRQILGQKVEFLVSFYNNEISEKSEIFDDQFSVERPDGSNFTLKIRSTKLEDSAMYFCASSVGLAVYNEQFFGPGTRLTVL.

V usage is TRBV10-3 and J usage is TRBJ1-4; 9 nucleotides agree with TRBD1. Germline V gives CDR1 ENHRY, CDR2 SYGVKD. The J segment lost 8 bases and the V segment lost 6 bases, leaving 7 bases of the junction unmatched. This CDR3 region has 14 residues. The CDR3 here is CAISWTGEEEKLFF. The CDR3 bases are TGTGCCATCAGCTGGACAGGGGAAGAAGAAAAACTGTTTTTT.

This chain uses TRBV11-2 with TRBJ2-7; 7 bases agree with TRBD1. This CDR3 has 15 amino acids. Germline CDR1 and CDR2: SGHAT and FQNNGV. V was clipped by 5 bases and J by 1 base; unmatched bases: 8. CDR3 DNA sequence: TGTGCCAGCAGCCGGGGCCGGGACAGATCCTACGAGCAGTACTTC. It codes for CASSRGRDRSYEQYF. Using reference TRBV11-2 and TRBJ2-7 for the parts outside the CDR3, the full variable domain is EAGVAQSPRYKIIEKRQSVAFWCNPISGHATLYWYQQILGQGPKLLIQFQNNGVVDDSQLPKDRFSAERLKGVDSTLKIQPAKLEDSAVYLCASSRGRDRSYEQYFGPGTRLTVT.

The CDR3 reads CASREQQGAPPFF. The CDR3, as DNA: TGTGCCAGCAGGGAACAACAGGGGGCGCCTCCCTTCTTC. This chain uses TRBV12-3 or TRBV12-4 with TRBJ2-1; 9 nucleotides match TRBD1. CDR3 size: 13 residues. Losses at the gene ends were 6 bases for V and 16 bases for J; bases not matched to a gene: 13.

The genes are TRBV19 and TRBJ2-1, with D possibly matching TRBD1 (5 bases). The V end was cut by 1 base, the J end by 8 bases, with 9 bases between. The CDR3 length is 13 residues. CDR1 is LNHDA, CDR2 SQIVND, per germline (reference sequence). The CDR3 DNA follows: TGTGCCAGTAGTATAGTGGAGACAGATGAGCAGTTCTTC. This encodes CASSIVETDEQFF.

The chain carries TRBV5-1 and TRBJ2-5; 12 nucleotides match TRBD2. CDR1 SGHRS and CDR2 YFSETQ come from the germline V gene. The CDR3 consists of 16 residues. The trim removed 4 bases at V and 7 bases at J, leaving 11 bases unmatched. In DNA, the CDR3 is TGCGCCAGCAGCCCGTTACTAGCGGGGGGAGTAGGGACCCAGTACTTC. This translates into CASSPLLAGGVGTQYF.

The chain is built from TRBV4-1 and TRBJ2-3, with D perhaps matching TRBD2 (5 bases). This CDR3 region has 15 residues. Per the germline V gene, CDR1 is MGHRA and CDR2 is YSYEKL. V was pared by 2 bases and J by 5 bases, with 14 bases between. The CDR3 here is CASSQFHMGVDTQYF. The CDR3 nucleotides read TGCGCCAGCAGCCAATTCCATATGGGAGTAGATACGCAGTATTTT.

This rearrangement joins TRBV30 to TRBJ1-1; 9 nucleotides align to TRBD1. CDR3 length equals 12 residues. Germline CDR1 and CDR2: GTSNPN and SVGIG (reference sequence). V shed 2 bases and J 8 bases; nucleotides not matched to a gene: 3. CDR3 sequence (DNA): TGTGCCTGGAGTTACAGGGGGCGGGAAGCTTTCTTT. It specifies CAWSYRGREAFF.

The rearrangement joins TRBV5-1 to TRBJ2-7; 9 positions match TRBD1. Germline V lookup: CDR1 SGHRS, CDR2 YFSETQ. V was clipped by 0 bases and J by 12 bases; unmatched bases: 10. This CDR3 is 14 amino acids long. As DNA, the CDR3 is TGCGCCAGCAGCTTGGCCGACCGCAGGGACAGGGTGTACTTC. Amino acid sequence: CASSLADRRDRVYF.

The chain is built from TRBV5-4 and TRBJ1-2; no reliable D call. The CDR3 runs to 11 residues. Germline loops: CDR1 SGHNT, CDR2 YYREEE (reference sequence). V was clipped by 2 bases and J by 7 bases, with 6 bases between them. The CDR3: CASSFGVGYTF. CDR3 DNA sequence: TGTGCCAGCAGCTTCGGGGTTGGCTACACCTTC.